This T cell receptor beta chain was recovered during a study of T cell repertoires in cytomegalovirus infection. Background on the study: TCR beta signatures that were public indicated CMV infection and matching HLA type. Broader study findings: Public TCR beta family frequency separated CMV-and-HLA carriers, including in an independent cohort.

This clonotype was picked up many times. Its target is unknown. From the reads, TCRdb called clonotypes with MiXCR, one entry per CDR3 protein. Of 480,000 or so distinct CDR3 sequences in the sample, around 11% were seen once. Sequenced material: PBMCs. This receptor was obtained from a human donor in good health (CMV status not recorded). Some clones in this sample may be carry-over from other donors' samples.

CDR3 loop: CASSQPRTSGDNEQFF. The CDR3 bases are TGTGCCAGCAGCCAACCCCGGACTAGCGGGGACAATGAGCAGTTCTTC. The rearrangement joins TRBV4-2 to TRBJ2-1, with TRBD2 matching over 12 bases. Germline CDR1 and CDR2: LGHNA and YNFKEQ. The CDR3 has 16 amino acids. The ends lost 2 bases at V and 5 bases at J; junction bases unmatched: 4.